These 31 T cell receptor beta chains came from one sample sequenced in a study of vaccination and CD4 T cells after COVID-19. Their antigen targets remain unknown. An Oncomine TCR Beta short-read assay was used to sequence the DNA from cultured CD4+ T cells. TCRdb passed the PCR reads through MiXCR, listing each CDR3 protein once. The sample includes around 20,000 distinct CDR3 sequences, 30% to 40% seen only once; the top ten take 15%. The treatment here: roughly 11-day PBMC culture with coronavirus spike peptide pools or control peptides (ViraFEST assay). Sequences were obtained from cultured CD4+ T cells from blood. These receptors were obtained from a human donor with COVID-19.

This clonotype turned up a few times. The rearrangement uses TRBV5-4 and TRBJ2-3; D possibly matches TRBD1 or TRBD2 (6 bases each). Trimming took 0 bases from V and 5 from J, leaving 16 bases between them. The CDR3 length is 16 residues. CDR1 is SGHNT, CDR2 YYREEE, per germline (reference sequence). The CDR3 nucleotides read TGTGCCAGCAGCTTGGGAAACAGGGACTTGGGAGATACGCAGTATTTT. It codes for CASSLGNRDLGDTQYF.

This clonotype appeared a few times. The chain joins TRBV6-1 to TRBJ1-1, with unresolved D. The length of the CDR3 is 14 residues. Germline V gives CDR1 MNHNS, CDR2 SASEGT. V was trimmed by 4 bases and J by 2 bases, leaving 11 bases between them. The CDR3 DNA follows: TGTGCCAGCAGTGCACGGGGTTCAAACACTGAAGCTTTCTTT. It is translated as CASSARGSNTEAFF.

This clonotype was counted between two and nine times. The chain uses TRBV6-1 and TRBJ2-2; TRBD2 agrees at 8 bases. In germline, CDR1 is MNHNS, CDR2 SASEGT. The CDR3 runs 21 residues. The V segment lost 5 bases and the J segment 0 bases; nucleotides outside the gene matches: 20. CDR3 DNA: TGTGCCAGCAGTCTGCGGGGGGCAGTTAGTATCGCGCCTTCGAACACCGGGGAGCTGTTTTTT. This codes for CASSLRGAVSIAPSNTGELFF.

The CDR3 spells CASSSRVGGTEAFF. The CDR3 coding sequence is TGTGCCAGCAGCAGCAGGGTAGGTGGAACTGAAGCTTTCTTT. The genes are TRBV7-2 and TRBJ1-1; possibly TRBD1 for D (5 bases). Looked up from germline, CDR1 is SGHTA and CDR2 is FQGNSA. This CDR3 is built from 14 residues. Trimming removed 5 bases at V and 5 bases at J, with 15 bases between. Complete variable domain (other parts from reference TRBV7-2 and TRBJ1-1): GAGVSQSPSNKVTEKGKDVELRCDPISGHTALYWYRQSLGQGLEFLIYFQGNSAPDKSGLPSDRFSAERTGGSVSTLTIQRTQQEDSAVYLCASSSRVGGTEAFFGQGTRLTVV.

This chain links TRBV4-3 with TRBJ2-1; D not certain. Deletions cut 4 bases from V and 4 bases from J, with 17 bases between. This CDR3 has 16 residues. Germline V gives CDR1 LGHNA, CDR2 YSLEER. CDR3 loop: CASSPTMYESYNEQFF. In DNA, the CDR3 is TGCGCCAGCAGCCCTACCATGTACGAGTCTTACAATGAGCAGTTCTTC.

The chain joins TRBV11-2 to TRBJ1-4; unclear D gene. Germline loops: CDR1 SGHAT, CDR2 FQNNGV. V shed 0 bases and J shed 2 bases, with 10 bases lying between them. The CDR3 contains 16 residues. CDR3 sequence reads: CASSLEPVYTNEKLFF. The CDR3 DNA is TGTGCCAGCAGCTTAGAGCCCGTATACACTAATGAAAAACTGTTTTTT.

The CDR3 protein is CASSEWAVRTPLHF. The CDR3 bases are TGTGCCAGCAGTGAATGGGCGGTCAGGACACCCCTCCACTTT. The genes are TRBV25-1 and TRBJ1-6, with D uncertain. CDR1 is MGHDK and CDR2 is SYGVNS in the germline V gene. Trimming removed 1 base from V and 11 bases from J, with 12 bases in between. CDR3 size: 14 residues. Variable domain in full (rest from reference TRBV25-1 and TRBJ1-6): EADIYQTPRYLVIGTGKKITLECSQTMGHDKMYWYQQDPGMELHLIHYSYGVNSTEKGDLSSESTVSRIRTEHFPLTLESARPSHTSQYLCASSEWAVRTPLHFGNGTRLTVT.

The V call is TRBV6-2 or TRBV6-3, the J call TRBJ1-5, with 9 bases that match TRBD1. In germline, CDR1 is MNHEY, CDR2 SVGEGT. The CDR3 runs 15 residues. The junction had 3 bases not matched to a gene; V was cut back by 3 bases and J by 3 bases. CDR3 nucleotides: TGTGCCAGCAGTTATAGGGACAGGGTCAATCAGCCCCAGCATTTT. This codes for CASSYRDRVNQPQHF.

This clonotype was detected only a few times. The rearrangement links TRBV2 to TRBJ1-1; possibly TRBD1 for D (5 bases). V was trimmed by 3 bases and J by 0 bases, leaving 11 bases between them. The CDR3 sequence is 15 residues long. Germline lookup yields CDR1 SNHLY and CDR2 FYNNEI. The CDR3 loop reads CASSDFRGLNTEAFF. The CDR3 DNA reads as TGTGCCAGCAGTGATTTTAGGGGATTGAACACTGAAGCTTTCTTT.

This rearrangement joins TRBV3-1 to TRBJ2-2, with TRBD2 matching over 11 bases. Germline CDR1 LGHDT, CDR2 YNNKEL (reference sequence). The CDR3 contains 16 residues. V shed 1 base and J 6 bases; nucleotides not matched to a gene: 4. The chain's CDR3 is CASSQVSGGAPGELFF. The CDR3 coding sequence is TGTGCCAGCAGCCAAGTTAGCGGGGGGGCGCCCGGGGAGCTGTTTTTT.

This chain joins TRBV20-1 and TRBJ2-1; D is possibly TRBD2 (6 bases). The germline V and J ends were trimmed by 6 bases and 9 bases, with 24 bases remaining between them. CDR1 is DFQATT, CDR2 SNEGSKA, per germline (reference sequence). This CDR3 region has 15 residues. The CDR3 DNA sequence: TGCAGTGCCGCGAGGAGCCTAGCTAGCGTTGGTGAGCAGTTCTTC. As protein: CSAARSLASVGEQFF.

Only a few counts were recorded for this clonotype. The rearrangement links TRBV12-3 or TRBV12-4 to TRBJ2-1, with D tentatively TRBD1 or TRBD2 (5 bases each). The ends were cut back, 8 bases at V and 4 bases at J, with 15 bases in the middle. The CDR3 length is 14 residues. The CDR3 region is CASGTRVLYNEQFF. The CDR3 DNA is TGTGCCAGCGGGACCAGGGTCCTTTACAATGAGCAGTTCTTC.

The J gene is TRBJ1-1, the V gene TRBV6-4; possibly TRBD1 for D (6 bases). The CDR3 length is 13 residues. V was shortened by 10 bases and J by 5 bases, with 17 bases between the two germline ends. CDR1 MRHNA and CDR2 SNTAGT come from the germline V gene. The CDR3 loop reads CATRRQEGTEAFF. CDR3 in DNA: TGTGCCACCAGACGACAGGAGGGGACTGAAGCTTTCTTT.

The V and J genes are TRBV6-1 and TRBJ1-2; tentatively, D is TRBD1 (5 bases). CDR3 length: 14 residues. Germline-derived CDR1 and CDR2 are MNHNS and SASEGT. The V and J ends lost 5 bases and 4 bases respectively, with 14 bases between them. The CDR3 nucleotides are TGTGCCAGCAGTCCACAAGGGACGGGCTATGGCTACACCTTC. Its translation: CASSPQGTGYGYTF.

A single count supports this clonotype. This sequence joins TRBV7-9 and TRBJ2-7; D is undetermined. Between the trimmed V and J ends, which lost 1 base and 3 bases, there was a span of 4 bases. The CDR3 has 12 residues. Germline V gives CDR1 SEHNR, CDR2 FQNEAQ (reference sequence). The CDR3 nucleotides read TGTGCCAGCAGCTTAGGACGCTACGAGCAGTACTTC. This codes for CASSLGRYEQYF.

The chain joins TRBV4-3 to TRBJ2-3; 10 nucleotides align to TRBD2. The CDR3 is made up of 16 amino acids. The germline V gene has CDR1 LGHNA and CDR2 YSLEER. V gave up 1 base and J gave up 5 bases; unmatched junction bases: 6. Here the CDR3 reads CASSQASGGAKDTQYF. As DNA, the CDR3 is TGCGCCAGCAGCCAAGCGAGCGGGGGGGCCAAAGATACGCAGTATTTT.

The chain joins TRBV11-3 to TRBJ1-2, with a weak D call TRBD1 (5 bases). V was pared by 5 bases and J by 0 bases, with 13 bases between. The CDR3 totals 15 residues. Germline CDR1 reads SGHNT; CDR2 reads YENEEA. This CDR3 is CASSIRTTTNYGYTF. The DNA for the CDR3 is TGTGCCAGCAGCATAAGGACAACTACTAACTATGGCTACACCTTC.

The chain couples TRBV20-1 to TRBJ2-3; no clear D gene. The CDR3 is 14 amino acids. Germline V gene sequence: CDR1 DFQATT, CDR2 SNEGSKA (reference sequence). Trimming cost V 2 bases and J 3 bases, with 12 bases left between them. DNA of the CDR3: TGCAGTGCTAGAAGGCTTGAGCCTACAGATACGCAGTATTTT. It is translated as CSARRLEPTDTQYF.

This clonotype was counted only a few times. V gene TRBV10-3 combines with J gene TRBJ2-4, with a tentative D call TRBD2 (5 bases). The CDR3 is made up of 13 amino acids. Germline V CDR1 and CDR2: ENHRY, SYGVKD. V lost 6 bases and J 9 bases, leaving 15 bases between the germline ends. DNA for the CDR3: TGTGCCATCAGACCGGGATCCGAGAGCATTCAGTACTTC. Its protein is CAIRPGSESIQYF.

The chain carries TRBV11-3 and TRBJ2-6; D remains unclear. The ends were cut back, 0 bases at V and 3 bases at J, with 9 bases in the middle. Germline lookup yields CDR1 SGHNT and CDR2 YENEEA. This CDR3 is built from 16 residues. The CDR3 DNA follows: TGTGCCAGCAGCTTAGATCGCGCGGATGGGGCCAACGTCCTGACTTTC. Translated: CASSLDRADGANVLTF.

This chain links TRBV18 with TRBJ2-5; perhaps TRBD1 as D (6 bases). The CDR3 totals 15 residues. Trimming removed 4 bases at V and 1 base at J, with 13 bases between. The V gene's germline CDR1 is KGHSH and CDR2 LQKENI. CDR3 protein: CASSQRQDSQETQYF. DNA of the CDR3: TGTGCCAGCTCACAAAGGCAGGACAGCCAAGAGACCCAGTACTTC.

In DNA, the CDR3 is TGTGCCAGCAGCTTAGTATCCGGGAAGAACACCGGGGAGCTGTTTTTT. Translation: CASSLVSGKNTGELFF. The J gene is TRBJ2-2, the V gene TRBV7-2; D might be TRBD2 (5 bases). Germline V gives CDR1 SGHTA, CDR2 FQGNSA. The CDR3 has 16 residues. Deletions cut 1 base from V and 1 base from J, with 10 bases between.

This clonotype came up a few times. The chain carries TRBV6-1 and TRBJ2-5, with D perhaps given as TRBD1 or TRBD2 (6 bases each). The length of the CDR3 is 14 residues. V was clipped by 5 bases and J by 5 bases, with 15 bases between them. CDR1 and CDR2 (germline): MNHNS, SASEGT. The CDR3 region is CASSRIGGKETQYF. CDR3 bases: TGTGCCAGCAGTAGGATCGGGGGCAAGGAGACCCAGTACTTC.

This sequence joins TRBV7-9 and TRBJ2-7; D may match TRBD1 or TRBD2 (5 bases each). This CDR3 comprises 14 residues. Trimming stripped 9 bases from V and 4 bases from J, with 19 bases between. CDR1 and CDR2 (germline): SEHNR, FQNEAQ (reference sequence). CDR3 amino acids: CASSAVGGGYEQYF. CDR3 nucleotide sequence: TGTGCCAGTAGTGCCGTTGGGGGTGGTTACGAGCAGTACTTC.

By share, this clonotype ranks as medium-sized. The chain combines TRBV30 with TRBJ1-2; D call uncertain. The CDR3 loop spans 15 amino acids. Germline loops: CDR1 GTSNPN, CDR2 SVGIG (reference sequence). Trimming pared 0 bases from V and 7 bases from J, leaving 18 bases between. Here the CDR3 reads CAWSVLPGGVGGYTF. The CDR3 DNA sequence: TGTGCCTGGAGTGTACTCCCCGGTGGCGTGGGTGGCTACACCTTC.

V is TRBV2 and J is TRBJ2-1; D is unresolved. Trimming removed 11 bases at V and 5 bases at J, with 7 bases between. The V gene's germline CDR1 is SNHLY and CDR2 FYNNEI. The CDR3 totals 10 residues. CDR3 in amino acids: CAGDDNEQFF. The CDR3 DNA is TGTGCCGGTGATGACAATGAGCAGTTCTTC.

This chain joins TRBV7-8 and TRBJ1-2; 9 bases line up with TRBD1. Unmatched junction bases numbered 5, after V lost 6 bases and J lost 3 bases. CDR3 size: 14 residues. Per germline, CDR1 SGHVS and CDR2 FQNEAQ. Here the CDR3 DNA reads TGTGCCAGCAGTATCACAGGGGGCCACTATGGCTACACCTTC. Its protein is CASSITGGHYGYTF.

CDR3 nucleotides: TGTGCCAGCAGTCCCAGGGTCCTGTCACCCCTCCACTTT. This translates into CASSPRVLSPLHF. The chain recombines TRBV27 with TRBJ1-6; D perhaps matches TRBD1 (5 bases). CDR3 length: 13 residues. Deletions cut 5 bases from V and 10 bases from J, with 12 bases between. Looked up from germline, CDR1 is MNHEY and CDR2 is SMNVEV (reference sequence).

A few counts support this clonotype. The chain joins TRBV27 to TRBJ1-2; tentative D call: TRBD1 (6 bases). The germline V gene has CDR1 MNHEY and CDR2 SMNVEV (reference sequence). V was clipped by 2 bases and J by 1 base, with 14 bases between them. The CDR3 extends over 16 amino acids. CDR3 nucleotide sequence: TGTGCCAGCAGTTTAATCCCAGGGGCTATTAACTATGGCTACACCTTC. Translating it yields CASSLIPGAINYGYTF.

The rearrangement links TRBV5-1 to TRBJ2-7; 10 positions match TRBD1. With V trimmed by 4 bases and J by 5 bases, 9 bases remained unmatched. Germline V lookup: CDR1 SGHRS, CDR2 YFSETQ. CDR3 length: 15 amino acids. This CDR3 is CASSKPGQGLDEQYF. CDR3 DNA sequence: TGCGCCAGCAGCAAACCGGGACAGGGGTTAGACGAGCAGTACTTC.

This chain links TRBV15 with TRBJ1-4, with D possibly TRBD1 on 5 matching bases. The CDR3 length is 18 residues. The germline CDR1 and CDR2 sequences are LNHNV and YYDKDF (reference sequence). The V end was cut by 1 base, the J end by 0 bases, with 15 bases between. The CDR3 loop is CATSRAKGRGATNEKLFF. The CDR3 DNA reads TGTGCCACCAGCAGAGCTAAAGGGAGAGGGGCAACTAATGAAAAACTGTTTTTT. Drawing the rest from reference TRBV15 and TRBJ1-4, the complete variable domain is DAMVIQNPRYQVTQFGKPVTLSCSQTLNHNVMYWYQQKSSQAPKLLFHYYDKDFNNEADTPDNFQSRRPNTSFCFLDIRSPGLGDTAMYLCATSRAKGRGATNEKLFFGSGTQLSVL.